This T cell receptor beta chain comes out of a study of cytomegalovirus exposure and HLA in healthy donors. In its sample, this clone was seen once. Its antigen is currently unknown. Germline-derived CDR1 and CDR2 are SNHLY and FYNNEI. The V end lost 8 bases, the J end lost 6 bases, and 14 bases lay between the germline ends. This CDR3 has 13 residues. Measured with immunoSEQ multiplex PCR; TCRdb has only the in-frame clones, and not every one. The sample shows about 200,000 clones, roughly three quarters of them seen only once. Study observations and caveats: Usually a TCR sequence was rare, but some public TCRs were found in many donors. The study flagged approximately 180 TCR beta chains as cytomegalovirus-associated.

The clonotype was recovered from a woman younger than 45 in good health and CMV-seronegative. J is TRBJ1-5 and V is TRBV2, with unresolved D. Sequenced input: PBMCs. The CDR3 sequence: CASSGVEGQPQHF. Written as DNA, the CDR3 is TGTGCCAGCTCGGGAGTCGAGGGTCAGCCCCAGCATTTT.